The 16 T cell receptor beta chains given below trace back to one sample, sequenced in a study of blood T cell repertoires in COVID-19 (dated by TCRdb to 2018 to 2020). Preparation of the library involved the immunoSEQ multiplex PCR assay. Here the immuneACCESS table is served through TCRdb, limited to in-frame sequences with V and J called. Missing clones are a known gap in these copies; in checked studies unresolved V genes cover under half, and the rest lacks a known reason. The sample table contains some 240,000 clones; only one count was recorded for 75% to 85% of them. Of the sample, around 12% falls within the top ten clones. Sequenced material: peripheral blood. The receptors shown here come from a woman between 55 and 75 years old with active or convalescent COVID-19.

The chain couples TRBV7-8 to TRBJ2-7; a possible D gene is TRBD2 (6 bases). CDR1 and CDR2 (germline): SGHVS, FQNEAQ. With 3 bases removed from V and 6 bases from J, the gap between germline ends came to 12 bases. The CDR3 consists of 13 residues. The CDR3 DNA reads TGTGCCAGCAGCTTCGGGGGTGTGGTCGAGCAGTACTTC. This sequence encodes CASSFGGVVEQYF.

CDR3 sequence (DNA): TGTGCTAGTGGTTCCGGACAGGGGGCGTGGAATGAGCAGTTCTTC. This codes for CASGSGQGAWNEQFF. J is TRBJ2-1 and V is TRBV12-5; 11 positions match TRBD1. The CDR3 length is 15 residues. Trimming at V came to 4 bases and at J to 7 bases, leaving 6 bases not matched to a gene. The germline V gene encodes CDR1 LGHNT and CDR2 FRNRAP. The variable domain in full, completed from reference TRBV12-5 and TRBJ2-1, reads DARVTQTPRHKVTEMGQEVTMRCQPILGHNTVFWYRQTMMQGLELLAYFRNRAPLDDSGMPKDRFSAEMPDATLATLKIQPSEPRDSAVYFCASGSGQGAWNEQFFGPGTRLTVL.

The chain is built from TRBV30 and TRBJ1-5; a possible D gene is TRBD1 (5 bases). The CDR3 runs 14 residues. Germline loops: CDR1 GTSNPN, CDR2 SVGIG (reference sequence). Trimming pared 4 bases from V and 4 bases from J, leaving 14 bases between. The CDR3 loop is CAWKGRATNQPQHF. As DNA, the CDR3 is TGTGCCTGGAAGGGCAGGGCTACTAATCAGCCCCAGCATTTT.

The V and J genes are TRBV6-5 and TRBJ1-1; no clear D gene. Germline values: CDR1 MNHEY, CDR2 SVGAGI. The CDR3 consists of 12 residues. The V end lost 4 bases, the J end lost 4 bases, and 7 bases lay between the germline ends. CDR3 amino acids: CASSSQVTEAFF. In DNA, the CDR3 is TGTGCCAGCAGTTCTCAGGTCACTGAAGCTTTCTTT.

The chain recombines TRBV2 with TRBJ1-2; 8 bases match TRBD1. This CDR3 is built from 15 residues. Germline assignment: CDR1 SNHLY and CDR2 FYNNEI. V shed 3 bases, J shed 5 bases, and the junction held 8 bases outside the gene matches. As DNA, the CDR3 is TGTGCCAGCAGTGACCCCCAGGGGGCCCCTTATGGCTACACCTTC. It specifies CASSDPQGAPYGYTF.

The gene calls are TRBV5-6 and TRBJ1-2; D not certain. Germline CDR1 SGHDT, CDR2 YYEEEE. The CDR3 is 15 residues long. V lost 4 bases, J lost 2 bases, and 15 bases lay in between. CDR3 sequence (DNA): TGTGCCAGCAGCATTTTCTCCGGAGTAAACTATGGCTACACCTTC. The encoded protein is CASSIFSGVNYGYTF.

This clone was seen a single time. This sequence joins TRBV7-9 and TRBJ1-1; D ambiguous. Trimming pared 9 bases from V and 1 base from J, leaving 12 bases between. The length of the CDR3 is 13 residues. The V gene's germline CDR1 is SEHNR and CDR2 FQNEAQ (reference sequence). The CDR3 bases are TGTGCCAGTCACGACATTTCGAACACTGAAGCTTTCTTT. Translation: CASHDISNTEAFF. Variable domain in full (rest from reference TRBV7-9 and TRBJ1-1): DTGVSQNPRHKITKRGQNVTFRCDPISEHNRLYWYRQTLGQGPEFLTYFQNEAQLEKSRLLSDRFSAERPKGSFSTLEIQRTEQGDSAMYLCASHDISNTEAFFGQGTRLTVV.

The V gene is TRBV5-1, the J gene TRBJ2-5; TRBD1 matches at 8 bases. The CDR3 contains 14 residues. CDR1 is SGHRS, CDR2 YFSETQ, per germline. The J segment lost 4 bases and the V segment lost 7 bases, leaving 9 bases of the junction unmatched. CDR3: CASGHATGGETQYF. The CDR3 DNA sequence: TGCGCCAGCGGCCATGCCACAGGGGGAGAGACCCAGTACTTC.

This chain uses TRBV27 with TRBJ1-5; D is unclear. The CDR3 has 14 amino acids. The V gene's germline CDR1 is MNHEY and CDR2 SMNVEV (reference sequence). The V and J ends lost 5 bases and 4 bases respectively, with 12 bases between them. The CDR3 region has the DNA TGTGCCAGCAGTACTCGGGGTTCGAATCAGCCCCAGCATTTT. It is translated as CASSTRGSNQPQHF.

The chain employs TRBV12-3 or TRBV12-4 and TRBJ2-1; D unclear. V dropped 3 bases and J dropped 7 bases, with 7 bases sitting between them. The CDR3 contains 12 residues. In DNA form, the CDR3 reads TGTGCCAGCAGTTTTTACCGGAATGAGCAGTTCTTC. This gives the protein CASSFYRNEQFF.

This chain connects TRBV19 to TRBJ2-1; possible D gene TRBD2, 7 bases. The CDR3 totals 17 residues. The germline gives CDR1 LNHDA, CDR2 SQIVND (reference sequence). V lost 0 bases to trimming and J lost 0 bases, with 12 bases between them. CDR3 bases: TGTGCCAGTAGTATAGATAGACGGGGGGCCTCCTACAATGAGCAGTTCTTC. This translates into CASSIDRRGASYNEQFF.

The chain links TRBV5-4 to TRBJ2-5; the match to TRBD2 covers 11 bases. The CDR3 consists of 17 residues. After removal of 0 bases from V and 5 bases from J, the junction contained 9 bases not matched to a gene. Germline lookup yields CDR1 SGHNT and CDR2 YYREEE (reference sequence). This CDR3 is CASSLVGSGGAAETQYF. CDR3 nucleotide sequence: TGTGCCAGCAGCTTGGTGGGTAGCGGGGGGGCCGCGGAGACCCAGTACTTC. The full variable domain, with the rest looked up from reference TRBV5-4 and TRBJ2-5, is ETGVTQSPTHLIKTRGQQVTLRCSSQSGHNTVSWYQQALGQGPQFIFQYYREEENGRGNFPPRFSGLQFPNYSSELNVNALELDDSALYLCASSLVGSGGAAETQYFGPGTRLLVL.

The chain has TRBV19 and TRBJ1-5; the D gene is possibly TRBD1 (5 bases). The length of the CDR3 is 12 residues. Germline CDR1 is LNHDA and CDR2 is SQIVND (reference sequence). V lost 7 bases and J lost 5, with 9 bases in between. The CDR3 DNA reads as TGTGCCAGTACTGCGACAGATCAGCCCCAGCATTTT. Its translation is CASTATDQPQHF.

This clone was seen a single time. The chain is built from TRBV5-6 and TRBJ2-1; the match to TRBD2 covers 8 bases. Trimming took 4 bases from V and 3 from J; bases not matched to a gene: 9. The CDR3 is 16 amino acids. CDR1 is SGHDT, CDR2 YYEEEE, per germline. DNA of the CDR3: TGTGCCAGCAGCCTCGGGCGGGGGGTCCTCTACAATGAGCAGTTCTTC. Its translation: CASSLGRGVLYNEQFF.

The genes are TRBV5-1 and TRBJ2-4, with a weak D call TRBD1 (6 bases). The length of the CDR3 is 13 residues. CDR1 and CDR2 from the germline V gene are SGHRS and YFSETQ. V lost 4 bases and J lost 8, with 13 bases in between. The CDR3 loop reads CASSVGGRYIQYF. The CDR3 DNA is TGCGCCAGCAGCGTTGGGGGCAGGTACATTCAGTACTTC.

This chain uses TRBV9 with TRBJ2-3; D perhaps matches TRBD1 (6 bases). This CDR3 spans 17 amino acids. V was pared by 0 bases and J by 0 bases, with 14 bases between. Germline lookup yields CDR1 SGDLS and CDR2 YYNGEE. This CDR3 reads CASSVGYRAASTDTQYF. The CDR3 bases are TGTGCCAGCAGCGTAGGGTACAGGGCTGCTAGCACAGATACGCAGTATTTT.